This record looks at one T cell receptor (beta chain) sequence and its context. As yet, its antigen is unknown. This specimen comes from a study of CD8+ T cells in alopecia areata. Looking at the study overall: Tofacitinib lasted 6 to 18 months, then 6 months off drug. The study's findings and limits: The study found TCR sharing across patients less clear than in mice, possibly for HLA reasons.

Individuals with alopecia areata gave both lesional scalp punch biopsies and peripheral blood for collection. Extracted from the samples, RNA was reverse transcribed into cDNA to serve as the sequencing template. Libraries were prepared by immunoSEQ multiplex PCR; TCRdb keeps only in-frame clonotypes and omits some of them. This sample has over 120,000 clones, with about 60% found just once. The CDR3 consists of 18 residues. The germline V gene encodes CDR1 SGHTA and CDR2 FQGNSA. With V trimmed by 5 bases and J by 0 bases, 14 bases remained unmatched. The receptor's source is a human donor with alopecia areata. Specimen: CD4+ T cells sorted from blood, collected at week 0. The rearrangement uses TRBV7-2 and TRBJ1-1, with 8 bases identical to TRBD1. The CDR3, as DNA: TGTGCCAGCAGCCCCCGCGGGACAGGCGGGGGGGTGAACACTGAAGCTTTCTTT. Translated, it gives CASSPRGTGGGVNTEAFF.